What follows describes a single T cell receptor (beta chain). Its antigen remains unknown. Germline CDR1 reads SGHRS; CDR2 reads YFSETQ. Unmatched junction bases numbered 9, after V lost 4 bases and J lost 4 bases. This CDR3 contains 16 residues. UMIs and sample barcodes were carried by the TCR alpha and TCR beta cDNA libraries that 5'RACE produced using constant-segment primers. MiXCR was run by TCRdb on the 5' RACE reads, yielding one entry per CDR3 protein. The sample includes some 450,000 distinct CDR3 sequences, 20% of them seen just once. This sample was included in a study of T-cell memory formation after mild COVID-19. Study summary: Among the donors, TCR clusters were largely specific to each donor.

Study-wide points: Those CD4+ clones that contracted were mainly in CM and EM (CD8+ ones in EMRA).

Sequenced input: PBMCs or a T cell subset sorted from them (not recorded which). The clonotype originates from an adult woman who had mild COVID-19 (a few samples of this study predate the infection). Cell type and time point are not known. This chain joins TRBV5-1 and TRBJ2-5; 11 nucleotides agree with TRBD1. This CDR3 is CASSTDTGTGGETQYF. The CDR3 coding sequence is TGCGCCAGCAGCACAGACACCGGGACAGGGGGAGAGACCCAGTACTTC.